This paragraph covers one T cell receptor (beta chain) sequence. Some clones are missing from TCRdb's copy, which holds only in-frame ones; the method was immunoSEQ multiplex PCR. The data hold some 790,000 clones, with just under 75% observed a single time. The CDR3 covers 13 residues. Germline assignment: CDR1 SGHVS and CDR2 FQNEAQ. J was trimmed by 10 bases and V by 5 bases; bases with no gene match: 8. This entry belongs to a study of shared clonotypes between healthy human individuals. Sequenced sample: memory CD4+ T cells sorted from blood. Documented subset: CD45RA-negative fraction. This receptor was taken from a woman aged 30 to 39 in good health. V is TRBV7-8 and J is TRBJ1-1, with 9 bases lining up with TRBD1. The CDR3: CASSVGQGSRAFF. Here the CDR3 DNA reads TGTGCCAGCAGCGTAGGACAGGGGTCCCGAGCTTTCTTT.